This T cell receptor (beta chain) derives from a study of shared clonotypes between healthy human individuals. Findings and limits, study-wide: The four-donor shared clonotypes exceeded non-shared clonotypes in generation probability, with non-shared ones scoring lower.

CD4+ cells yielded CD45RA+ naive and CD45RA-negative memory subsets. Of note for this clone: No antigen is known for it.

TCRdb keeps only in-frame clones here, not all; method: immunoSEQ multiplex PCR. Of a few million clones listed, 85% to 95% are singletons. Source material: naive CD4+ T cells from PBMCs. The subset denotes: CD45RA+ positively selected. The receptor was derived from a man between 18 and 35 years old in good health. Some clones in this sample may be carry-over from other donors' samples.

CDR3 DNA sequence: TGTGCCAGCAGCCCCGGACGGTCCACAGATACGCAGTATTTT. Its protein product is CASSPGRSTDTQYF. The gene calls are TRBV11-3 and TRBJ2-3; D unresolved. This CDR3 has 14 residues. The V gene lost 5 bases and the J gene lost 2 bases, with 11 bases spanning the gap. Germline loops: CDR1 SGHNT, CDR2 YENEEA. The whole variable domain, remainder taken from reference TRBV11-3 and TRBJ2-3, is EAGVVQSPRYKIIEKKQPVAFWCNPISGHNTLYWYLQNLGQGPELLIRYENEEAVDDSQLPKDRFSAERLKGVDSTLKIQPAELGDSAVYLCASSPGRSTDTQYFGPGTRLTVL.